The 13 T cell receptor beta chains reported below all come from one sample, sequenced in a study of identical twins (dated by TCRdb to 2015 to 2016). Libraries were prepared through 5' RACE. The sample was run on an Illumina HiSeq 2000. TCRdb reran the public reads through fastp at Q25 and MiXCR, keeping productive beta chains. Every entry covers one CDR3 protein and lists the most common genes and DNA from its rows. The sample table holds hundreds of thousands of distinct CDR3 sequences, of which approximately 20% were seen once. The ten top clones hold approximately 0.52% of the sample. This sample also belongs to another study, concerning yellow fever vaccine responses in identical twins.

Material for sequencing was CD4+ T cells sorted from blood. The receptors derive from a woman aged 18-35 years in good health.

A few counts support this clonotype. V gene TRBV12-3 or TRBV12-4 combines with J gene TRBJ1-5; 9 bases match TRBD1. This CDR3 spans 16 amino acids. The trim removed 6 bases at V and 3 bases at J, leaving 9 bases unmatched. CDR3 loop: CASSVQGATDNQPQHF. The DNA of the CDR3 is TGTGCCAGCAGCGTACAGGGGGCTACGGACAATCAGCCCCAGCATTTT.

The chain recombines TRBV12-3 or TRBV12-4 with TRBJ2-2; 8 bases agree with TRBD2. CDR3 length: 16 residues. V gave up 8 bases and J gave up 5 bases; unmatched junction bases: 13. The chain's CDR3 is CASLWRGTRVTGELFF. Here the CDR3 DNA reads TGTGCCAGCCTATGGAGAGGGACTAGGGTTACCGGGGAGCTGTTTTTT.

This clonotype was observed at least ten times. The chain joins TRBV5-1 to TRBJ2-3; TRBD2 matches at 8 bases. V gave up 0 bases and J gave up 0 bases; unmatched junction bases: 3. CDR3 length: 16 residues. The germline V gene has CDR1 SGHRS and CDR2 YFSETQ. CDR3 region: CASSLGSSGSTDTQYF. CDR3 coding DNA: TGCGCCAGCAGCTTGGGATCTAGCGGGAGCACAGATACGCAGTATTTT.

A few counts support this clonotype. The rearrangement uses TRBV20-1 and TRBJ2-3; 9 bases agree with TRBD2. After removal of 4 bases from V and 2 bases from J, the junction contained 7 bases not matched to a gene. The CDR3 has 15 amino acids. CDR1 is DFQATT and CDR2 is SNEGSKA in the germline V gene (reference sequence). The CDR3 DNA sequence: TGCAGTGCTAAGAGGGGCGGGGGGGTCACAGATACGCAGTATTTT. Translated: CSAKRGGGVTDTQYF.

CDR3 sequence reads: CASSQLTGKETQYF. CDR3 bases: TGCGCCAGCAGCCAATTGACGGGGAAAGAGACCCAGTACTTC. The chain has TRBV4-1 and TRBJ2-5; perhaps TRBD2 as D (5 bases). Trimming stripped 2 bases from V and 3 bases from J, with 10 bases between. CDR1 MGHRA and CDR2 YSYEKL come from the germline V gene. The CDR3 loop spans 14 amino acids.

The chain employs TRBV5-1 and TRBJ2-1; D perhaps matches TRBD1 (5 bases). The CDR3 consists of 14 residues. Trimming removed 0 bases from V and 8 bases from J, with 12 bases in between. CDR1 and CDR2 from the germline V gene are SGHRS and YFSETQ. CDR3: CASSLGTQGDEQFF. DNA of the CDR3: TGCGCCAGCAGCTTGGGGACCCAGGGCGATGAGCAGTTCTTC.

The rearrangement uses TRBV20-1 and TRBJ2-5; no reliable D call. This CDR3 is built from 15 residues. The V end was cut by 2 bases, the J end by 3 bases, with 16 bases between. The germline V gene has CDR1 DFQATT and CDR2 SNEGSKA (reference sequence). The CDR3 nucleotides read TGCAGTGCTAGATTCTTCCTATCGGTTGAAGAGACCCAGTACTTC. Its translation: CSARFFLSVEETQYF.

This clonotype was detected a few times. The chain has TRBV6-1 and TRBJ2-7; perhaps D is TRBD1 or TRBD2 (5 bases each). Germline loops: CDR1 MNHNS, CDR2 SASEGT. The V gene lost 6 bases and the J gene lost 8 bases, with 14 bases spanning the gap. The CDR3 totals 12 residues. CDR3 residues: CASSTSGTQQYV. The CDR3, as DNA: TGTGCCAGCAGCACATCCGGGACCCAGCAGTACGTC.

The chain uses TRBV5-1 and TRBJ2-6; 11 nucleotides align to TRBD2. This CDR3 is built from 19 residues. Germline values: CDR1 SGHRS, CDR2 YFSETQ. The junction had 5 bases not matched to a gene; V was cut back by 0 bases and J by 0 bases. Written as DNA, the CDR3 is TGCGCCAGCAGCTTGGCAGGACTAGCGGGCAGCTCTGGGGCCAACGTCCTGACTTTC. Translation: CASSLAGLAGSSGANVLTF.

The V gene is TRBV20-1, the J gene TRBJ1-1, with TRBD1 as a possible D gene (6 bases). V was shortened by 2 bases and J by 1 base, with 14 bases between the two germline ends. Germline loops: CDR1 DFQATT, CDR2 SNEGSKA (reference sequence). This CDR3 comprises 15 residues. This CDR3 is CSARRSGHSNTEAFF. The CDR3 bases are TGCAGTGCTAGACGCTCGGGACATTCGAACACTGAAGCTTTCTTT.

This clonotype turned up a few times. The gene calls are TRBV11-2 and TRBJ2-1; the match to TRBD2 covers 8 bases. The germline gives CDR1 SGHAT, CDR2 FQNNGV. J gave up 9 bases and V 1 base, and 8 bases lay outside the gene matches. The CDR3 length is 15 residues. CDR3 DNA: TGTGCCAGCAGCTTAGGTCCGGGAGGGGGAGGTGAGCAGTTCTTC. Residues: CASSLGPGGGGEQFF. Filled out from reference TRBV11-2 and TRBJ2-1, the complete variable domain reads EAGVAQSPRYKIIEKRQSVAFWCNPISGHATLYWYQQILGQGPKLLIQFQNNGVVDDSQLPKDRFSAERLKGVDSTLKIQPAKLEDSAVYLCASSLGPGGGGEQFFGPGTRLTVL.

Concerning this clonotype itself: The junction departs from the called germline gene at one end, perhaps through a read error. The chain couples TRBV20-1 to TRBJ2-2, with TRBD2 as a possible D gene (5 bases). From germline, CDR1 is DFQATT and CDR2 SNEGSKA (reference sequence). There are 14 residues in the CDR3. DNA of the CDR3: TGCTGTGCTAGTTCCGGGGCGAACACCGGGGAGCTGTTTTTT. Translating it yields CCASSGANTGELFF.

Worth noting for this clonotype: The DNA is omitted, as the CDR3 cannot be located on it reliably, and the CDR3 follows TCRdb's listing. The rearrangement uses TRBV7-5 and TRBJ1-5. TRBV7-5 is assigned pseudogene status. The CDR3 length is 17 residues, termini included. This CDR3 reads CISVSEAHTRIYQPQHF.